Following are 14 T cell receptor beta chains from one sample sequenced in a study of metastatic and nonmetastatic thyroid tumors. With MiXCR, TCRdb reprocessed the PCR reads. This repertoire shows about 33,000 clones, 15% to 20% found once; its top ten account for about 5%. Ahead of thyroid surgery, no patient had received treatment of any kind. Sequenced: blood. Every receptor here comes from a female donor with papillary thyroid cancer or a benign thyroid nodule (not recorded which). Some clones in this sample may be carry-over from other donors' samples.

The chain is built from TRBV11-2 and TRBJ2-2, with 14 bases lining up with TRBD2. The J segment lost 11 bases and the V segment lost 5 bases, leaving 10 bases of the junction unmatched. In germline, CDR1 is SGHAT, CDR2 FQNNGV. The CDR3 sequence is 16 residues long. CDR3 coding DNA: TGTGCCAGCAGCCTCCAGACTAGCGGGGGGGGCGGTGAGCTGTTTTTT. This codes for CASSLQTSGGGGELFF.

The sample holds many counts of this clone. This sequence joins TRBV9 and TRBJ2-3; 12 positions agree with TRBD2. Germline V gene lookup returns CDR1 SGDLS and CDR2 YYNGEE. The CDR3 has 17 residues. V shed 3 bases and J 3 bases; nucleotides not matched to a gene: 8. This CDR3 is CASSDLTSGGLTDTQYF. The CDR3, as DNA: TGTGCCAGCAGCGACTTGACTAGCGGGGGATTAACAGATACGCAGTATTTT.

By share, this clone counts as medium-sized. The rearrangement uses TRBV12-3 or TRBV12-4 and TRBJ2-7; no definite D call. The CDR3 covers 14 residues. V lost 1 base and J 2 bases, leaving 9 bases between the germline ends. This CDR3 is CASSLDSRPYEQYF. Here the CDR3 DNA reads TGTGCCAGCAGTTTAGACTCAAGGCCCTACGAGCAGTACTTC.

This clone was counted at least ten times. This chain joins TRBV5-1 and TRBJ1-2; no firm D call. Germline loops: CDR1 SGHRS, CDR2 YFSETQ. CDR3 size: 15 residues. Trimming stripped 0 bases from V and 7 bases from J, with 16 bases between. The DNA for the CDR3 is TGCGCCAGCAGCTTGGATCGTCCGGGCGCACGTGGCTACACCTTC. The encoded protein is CASSLDRPGARGYTF. The entire variable domain, with the rest obtained from reference TRBV5-1 and TRBJ1-2, is as follows: KAGVTQTPRYLIKTRGQQVTLSCSPISGHRSVSWYQQTPGQGLQFLFEYFSETQRNKGNFPGRFSGRQFSNSRSEMNVSTLELGDSALYLCASSLDRPGARGYTFGSGTRLTVV.

This clone was detected ten times or more. The chain employs TRBV11-2 and TRBJ2-7; possible D gene TRBD2, 5 bases. This CDR3 contains 14 residues. The V gene lost 6 bases and the J gene lost 6 bases, with 18 bases spanning the gap. Per the germline V gene, CDR1 is SGHAT and CDR2 is FQNNGV. CDR3 DNA: TGTGCCAGCAGTCTAGAGGCAGGTCGGGGCGAGCAGTACTTC. Translating gives CASSLEAGRGEQYF.

This clone was observed many times. This chain uses TRBV28 with TRBJ1-5; D remains unclear. V was shortened by 2 bases and J by 3 bases, with 11 bases between the two germline ends. This CDR3 region has 15 residues. Germline V gene sequence: CDR1 MDHEN, CDR2 SYDVKM. CDR3 loop: CASSLRERVNQPQHF. In DNA form, the CDR3 reads TGTGCCAGCAGTTTAAGGGAAAGGGTCAATCAGCCCCAGCATTTT.

The gene calls are TRBV6-2 or TRBV6-3 and TRBJ2-2; TRBD2 aligns across 10 bases. The V gene's germline CDR1 is MNHEY and CDR2 SVGEGT. The CDR3 consists of 21 residues. V gave up 4 bases and J gave up 9 bases; unmatched junction bases: 26. CDR3 sequence: CASSSQLFLSGRSERARELFF. Here the CDR3 DNA reads TGTGCCAGCAGTTCACAATTGTTTCTTAGCGGGAGGTCCGAGCGGGCCAGGGAGCTGTTTTTT.

This clone was seen only once. The chain recombines TRBV30 with TRBJ1-2, with TRBD1 identical over 7 bases. Germline CDR1 reads GTSNPN; CDR2 reads SVGIG (reference sequence). The CDR3 totals 10 residues. The CDR3, as DNA: TGTGCTTTGACAGGGAATGGCTACACCTTC. It translates to CALTGNGYTF.

This clone is classed as medium-sized. The rearrangement uses TRBV20-1 and TRBJ2-7, with TRBD2 matching over 9 bases. The CDR3 has 13 residues. CDR1 is DFQATT, CDR2 SNEGSKA, per germline (reference sequence). V shed 3 bases, J shed 6 bases, and the junction held 6 bases outside the gene matches. The CDR3 is CSARAGGPVEQYF. The CDR3 bases are TGCAGTGCTAGGGCGGGAGGGCCTGTCGAGCAGTACTTC.

This clone was seen ten or more times. The chain carries TRBV9 and TRBJ2-3; D is uncertain. This CDR3 spans 15 amino acids. The germline V and J ends were trimmed by 0 bases and 0 bases, with 8 bases remaining between them. The germline gives CDR1 SGDLS, CDR2 YYNGEE. The DNA of the CDR3 is TGTGCCAGCAGCGTAGGGGCATCCAGCACAGATACGCAGTATTTT. Its translation is CASSVGASSTDTQYF. Combining the CDR3 with reference TRBV9 and TRBJ2-3 gives the whole variable domain DSGVTQTPKHLITATGQRVTLRCSPRSGDLSVYWYQQSLDQGLQFLIQYYNGEERAKGNILERFSAQQFPDLHSELNLSSLELGDSALYFCASSVGASSTDTQYFGPGTRLTVL.

This clone showed up many times. The chain is built from TRBV5-6 and TRBJ1-1, with D perhaps matching TRBD1 (5 bases). From germline, CDR1 is SGHDT and CDR2 YYEEEE. V lost 1 base, J lost 4 bases, and 14 bases lay in between. The CDR3 extends over 15 amino acids. In DNA form, the CDR3 reads TGTGCCAGCAGCTTGCTCGTTGGAGGGGCCACTGAAGCTTTCTTT. Translated: CASSLLVGGATEAFF.

The rearrangement uses TRBV2 and TRBJ2-3; tentative D call: TRBD2 (5 bases). CDR3 length: 14 amino acids. Germline-derived CDR1 and CDR2 are SNHLY and FYNNEI. Trimming left V 6 bases short and J 7 bases short, with 17 bases between. The CDR3 is CASSRWTSTYTQYF. The CDR3 DNA reads TGTGCCAGCAGCCGCTGGACTTCTACATATACGCAGTATTTT.

This clone was seen many times. This chain's CDR3 is CASSPAGDPYNEQFF. The CDR3 DNA follows: TGTGCCAGCAGCCCCGCGGGAGACCCCTACAATGAGCAGTTCTTC. The chain uses TRBV4-2 and TRBJ2-1; 7 bases agree with TRBD2. Trimming took 4 bases from V and 2 from J; bases not matched to a gene: 5. Germline values: CDR1 LGHNA, CDR2 YNFKEQ. The length of the CDR3 is 15 residues.

Turning to this clone: This may stem from a read error, because a much larger clone lies one nucleotide away. The sample has other DNA sequences that encode this CDR3 too. The chain has TRBV29-1 and TRBJ2-3; 8 bases match TRBD2. The length of the CDR3 is 13 residues. Looked up from germline, CDR1 is SQVTM and CDR2 is ANQGSEA. The CDR3 is CSVEAGGTDTQYF. CDR3 sequence (DNA): TGCAGCGTTGAGGCGGGGGGCACGGATACGCAGTATTTT.